Sequencing of this TCR beta chain was carried out in a study of blood T cells in healthy people across ages. A J-beta primer mix and a sample-barcoded 5' primer were used in a second PCR of roughly 6 to 11 cycles. Each CDR3 protein gets one entry after TCRdb re-called the 5' RACE reads with MiXCR. The sample carries 700,000 or so distinct CDR3 sequences, around two fifths recorded once. Trimming took 5 bases from V and 7 from J, leaving 15 bases between them. Germline assignment: CDR1 KGHSH and CDR2 LQKENI. This CDR3 is built from 14 residues. The receptor was derived from a man older than 75 in good health. The chain recombines TRBV18 with TRBJ2-1, with D perhaps TRBD2 (5 bases). The specimen was blood. CDR3: CASSTGVEGNEQFF. The CDR3 nucleotides are TGTGCCAGCTCAACCGGGGTAGAAGGGAATGAGCAGTTCTTC.